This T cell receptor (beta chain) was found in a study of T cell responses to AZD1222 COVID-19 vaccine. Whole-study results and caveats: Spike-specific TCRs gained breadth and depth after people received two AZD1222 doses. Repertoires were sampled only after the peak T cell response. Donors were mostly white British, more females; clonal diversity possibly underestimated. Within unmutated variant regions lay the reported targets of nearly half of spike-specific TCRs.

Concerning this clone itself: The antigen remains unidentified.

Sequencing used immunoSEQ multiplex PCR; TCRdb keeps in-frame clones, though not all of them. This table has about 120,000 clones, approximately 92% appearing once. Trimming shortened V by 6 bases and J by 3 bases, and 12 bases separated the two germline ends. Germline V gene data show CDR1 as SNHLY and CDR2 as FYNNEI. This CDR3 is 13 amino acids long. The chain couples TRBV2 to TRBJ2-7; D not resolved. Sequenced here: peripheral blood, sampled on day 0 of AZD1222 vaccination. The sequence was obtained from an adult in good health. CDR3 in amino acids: CASSEVLYYEQYF. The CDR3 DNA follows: TGTGCCAGCAGCGAGGTACTCTACTACGAGCAGTACTTC.